This T cell receptor (beta chain) was sequenced for a study of T cells in tuberculosis. Profiled with immunoSEQ multiplex PCR; TCRdb holds only in-frame clones, not every one. The table lists 88,000 or so clones, just over 90% of them singletons. Trimming took 4 bases from V and 10 from J, leaving 29 bases between them. Looked up from germline, CDR1 is SGHRS and CDR2 is YFSETQ. The CDR3 has 18 residues. After thawing and overnight rest, PBMC were stained with GMM-loaded CD1B tetramer, viability dye and anti-CD3 for sorting. The CD1B tetramers carried C32 glucose monomycolate purified from Rhodococcus equi.

Source material: CD1b-GMM tetramer-negative cells sorted from PBMCs. This receptor was obtained from an adult woman with latent tuberculosis. V usage is TRBV5-1 and J usage is TRBJ1-4, with a tentative D call TRBD1 (5 bases). Here the CDR3 reads CASSRQGALAVGDGKLFF. For the CDR3, the DNA is TGCGCCAGCAGCAGGCAGGGCGCGCTTGCGGTTGGTGATGGAAAACTGTTTTTT.